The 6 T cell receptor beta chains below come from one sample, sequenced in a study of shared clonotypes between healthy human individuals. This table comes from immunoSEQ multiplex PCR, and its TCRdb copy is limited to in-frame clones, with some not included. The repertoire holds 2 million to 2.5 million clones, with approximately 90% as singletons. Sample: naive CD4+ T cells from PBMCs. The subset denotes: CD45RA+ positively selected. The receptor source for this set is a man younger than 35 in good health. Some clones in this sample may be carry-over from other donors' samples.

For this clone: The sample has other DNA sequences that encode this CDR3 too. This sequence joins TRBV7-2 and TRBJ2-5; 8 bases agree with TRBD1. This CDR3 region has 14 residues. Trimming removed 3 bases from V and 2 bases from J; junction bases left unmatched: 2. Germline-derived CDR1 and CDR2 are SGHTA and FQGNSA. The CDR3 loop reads CASSLDRAQETQYF. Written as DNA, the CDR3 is TGTGCCAGCAGCTTGGACAGGGCTCAAGAGACCCAGTACTTC.

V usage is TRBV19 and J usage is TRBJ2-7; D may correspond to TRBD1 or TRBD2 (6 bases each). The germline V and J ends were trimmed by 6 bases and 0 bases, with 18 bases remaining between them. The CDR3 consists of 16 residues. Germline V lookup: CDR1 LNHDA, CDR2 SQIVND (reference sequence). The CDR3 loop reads CASRLRGTPLSYEQYF. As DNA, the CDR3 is TGTGCCAGTAGGCTTCGGGGGACACCTCTCTCCTACGAGCAGTACTTC.

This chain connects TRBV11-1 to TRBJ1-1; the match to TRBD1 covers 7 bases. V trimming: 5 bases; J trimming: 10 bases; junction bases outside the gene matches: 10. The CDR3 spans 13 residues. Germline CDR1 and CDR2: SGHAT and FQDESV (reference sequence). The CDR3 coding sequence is TGTGCCAGCAGCGCGACAGGGATACAGGCAGCTTTCTTT. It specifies CASSATGIQAAFF.

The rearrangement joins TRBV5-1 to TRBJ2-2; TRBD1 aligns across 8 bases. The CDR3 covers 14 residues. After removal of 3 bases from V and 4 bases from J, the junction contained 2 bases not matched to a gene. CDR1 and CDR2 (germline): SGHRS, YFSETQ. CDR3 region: CASSWGQVTGELFF. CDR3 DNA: TGCGCCAGCAGCTGGGGACAGGTCACCGGGGAGCTGTTTTTT.

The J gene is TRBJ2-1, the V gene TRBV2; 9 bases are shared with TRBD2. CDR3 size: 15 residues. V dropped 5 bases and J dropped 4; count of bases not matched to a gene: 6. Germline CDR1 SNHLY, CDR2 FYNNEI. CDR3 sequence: CASSQTSGAYNEQFF. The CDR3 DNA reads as TGTGCCAGCAGTCAGACTAGCGGAGCTTACAATGAGCAGTTCTTC.

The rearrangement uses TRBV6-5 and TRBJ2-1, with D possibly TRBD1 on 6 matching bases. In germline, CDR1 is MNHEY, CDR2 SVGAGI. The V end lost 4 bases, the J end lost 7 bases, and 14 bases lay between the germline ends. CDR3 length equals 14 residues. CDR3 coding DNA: TGTGCCAGCAGTTCTAGGGCAGGGGAGAATGAGCAGTTCTTC. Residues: CASSSRAGENEQFF.